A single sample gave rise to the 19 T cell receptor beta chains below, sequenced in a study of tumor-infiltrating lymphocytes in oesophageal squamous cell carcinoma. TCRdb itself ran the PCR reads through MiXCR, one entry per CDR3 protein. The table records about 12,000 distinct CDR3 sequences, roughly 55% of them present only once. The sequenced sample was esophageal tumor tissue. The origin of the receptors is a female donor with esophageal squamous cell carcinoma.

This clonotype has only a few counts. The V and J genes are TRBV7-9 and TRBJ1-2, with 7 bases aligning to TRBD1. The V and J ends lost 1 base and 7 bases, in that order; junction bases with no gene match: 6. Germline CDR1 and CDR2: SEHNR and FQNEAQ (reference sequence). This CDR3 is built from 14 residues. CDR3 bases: TGTGCCAGCAGCTTAGAGACAGGGCTTGGTGGCTACACCTTC. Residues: CASSLETGLGGYTF.

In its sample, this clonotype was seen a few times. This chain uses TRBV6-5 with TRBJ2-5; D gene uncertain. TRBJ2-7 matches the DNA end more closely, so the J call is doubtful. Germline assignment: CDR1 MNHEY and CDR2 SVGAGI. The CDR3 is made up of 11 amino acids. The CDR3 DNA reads TGTGCCAGCAGTTACGTCATCGAGCAGTACTTC. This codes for CASSYVIEQYF.

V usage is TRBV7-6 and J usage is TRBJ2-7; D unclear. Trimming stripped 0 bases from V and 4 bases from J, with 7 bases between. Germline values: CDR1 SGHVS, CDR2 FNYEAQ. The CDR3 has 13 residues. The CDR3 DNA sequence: TGTGCCAGCAGCTTAGCGGCCATTTACGAGCAGTACTTC. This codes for CASSLAAIYEQYF.

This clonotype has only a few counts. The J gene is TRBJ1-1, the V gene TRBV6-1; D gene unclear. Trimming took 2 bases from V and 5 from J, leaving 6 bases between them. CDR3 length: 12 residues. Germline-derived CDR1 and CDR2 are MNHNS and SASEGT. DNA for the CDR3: TGTGCCAGCAGTGAACGCTGGACTGAAGCTTTCTTT. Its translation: CASSERWTEAFF.

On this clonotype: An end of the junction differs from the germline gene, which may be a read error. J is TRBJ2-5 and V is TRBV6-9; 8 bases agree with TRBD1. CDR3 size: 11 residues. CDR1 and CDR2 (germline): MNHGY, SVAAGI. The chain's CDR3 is CASKEDREAFF. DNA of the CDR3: TGTGCCAGCAAAGAGGACAGGGAAGCTTTCTTC.

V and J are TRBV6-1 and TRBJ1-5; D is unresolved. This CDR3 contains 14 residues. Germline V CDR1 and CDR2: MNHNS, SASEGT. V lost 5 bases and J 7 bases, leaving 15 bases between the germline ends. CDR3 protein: CASSYRLGDQPQHF. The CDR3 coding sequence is TGTGCCAGCAGTTATAGACTTGGAGACCAGCCCCAGCATTTT.

The CDR3 DNA reads as TGTGCCAGCAGCATTACCGGCGGGAGCAATGAGCAGTTCTTC. Protein sequence: CASSITGGSNEQFF. This rearrangement joins TRBV7-3 to TRBJ2-1; the match to TRBD2 covers 7 bases. The CDR3 totals 14 residues. Germline CDR1 SGHTA, CDR2 FQGTGA. The trim removed 5 bases at V and 6 bases at J, leaving 7 bases unmatched.

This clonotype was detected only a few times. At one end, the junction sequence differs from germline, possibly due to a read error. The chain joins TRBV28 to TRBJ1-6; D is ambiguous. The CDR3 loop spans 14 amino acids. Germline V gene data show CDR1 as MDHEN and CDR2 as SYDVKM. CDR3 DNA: TGTGCCAGCAGCCGAACCTTCGCCGCCTACGAGCAGTACTTT. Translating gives CASSRTFAAYEQYF. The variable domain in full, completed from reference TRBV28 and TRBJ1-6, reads DVKVTQSSRYLVKRTGEKVFLECVQDMDHENMFWYRQDPGLGLRLIYFSYDVKMKEKGDIPEGYSVSREKKERFSLILESASTNQTSMYLCASSRTFAAYEQYFGNGTRLTVT.

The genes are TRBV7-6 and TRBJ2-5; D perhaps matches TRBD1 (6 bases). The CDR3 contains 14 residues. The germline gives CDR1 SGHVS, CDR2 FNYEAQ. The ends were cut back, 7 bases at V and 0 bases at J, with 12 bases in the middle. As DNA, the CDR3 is TGTGCCAGCAACAGCCCAGGGGACCAAGAGACCCAGTACTTC. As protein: CASNSPGDQETQYF.

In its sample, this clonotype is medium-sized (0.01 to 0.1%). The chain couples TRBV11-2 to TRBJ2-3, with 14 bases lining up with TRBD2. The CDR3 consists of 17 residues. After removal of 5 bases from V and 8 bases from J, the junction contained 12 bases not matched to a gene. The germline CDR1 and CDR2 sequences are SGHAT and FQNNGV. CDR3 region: CASSQYGTSGGGGTQYF. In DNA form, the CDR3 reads TGTGCCAGCAGCCAATATGGGACTAGCGGGGGCGGCGGTACGCAGTATTTT. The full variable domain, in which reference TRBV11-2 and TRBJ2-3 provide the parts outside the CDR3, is EAGVAQSPRYKIIEKRQSVAFWCNPISGHATLYWYQQILGQGPKLLIQFQNNGVVDDSQLPKDRFSAERLKGVDSTLKIQPAKLEDSAVYLCASSQYGTSGGGGTQYFGPGTRLTVL.

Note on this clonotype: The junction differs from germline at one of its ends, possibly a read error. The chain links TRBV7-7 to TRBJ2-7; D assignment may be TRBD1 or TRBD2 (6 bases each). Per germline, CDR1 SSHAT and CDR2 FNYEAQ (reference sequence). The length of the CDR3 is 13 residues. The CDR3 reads CASSLGGSGEQYF. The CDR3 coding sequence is TGTGCTAGCAGCTTAGGGGGGTCGGGTGAGCAGTACTTC.

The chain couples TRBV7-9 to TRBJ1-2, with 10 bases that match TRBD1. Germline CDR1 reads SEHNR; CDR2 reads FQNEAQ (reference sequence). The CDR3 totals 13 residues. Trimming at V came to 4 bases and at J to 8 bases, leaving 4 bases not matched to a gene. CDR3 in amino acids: CASSSGQGDGYTF. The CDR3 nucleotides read TGTGCCAGCAGCTCCGGACAGGGGGACGGCTACACCTTC.

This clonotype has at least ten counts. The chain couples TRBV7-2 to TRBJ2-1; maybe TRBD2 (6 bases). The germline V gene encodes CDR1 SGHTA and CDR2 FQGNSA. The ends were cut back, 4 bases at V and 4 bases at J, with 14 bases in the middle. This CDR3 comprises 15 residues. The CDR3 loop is CASSSGSGGYNEQFF. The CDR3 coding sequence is TGTGCCAGCAGCTCCGGGAGCGGTGGATACAATGAGCAGTTCTTC.

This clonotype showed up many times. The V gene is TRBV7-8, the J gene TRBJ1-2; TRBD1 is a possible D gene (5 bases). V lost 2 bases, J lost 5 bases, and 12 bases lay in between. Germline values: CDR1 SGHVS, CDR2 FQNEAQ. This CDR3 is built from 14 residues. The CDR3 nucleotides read TGTGCCAGCAGCTTAAAGCAGGGAGGGTATGGCTACACCTTC. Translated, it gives CASSLKQGGYGYTF.

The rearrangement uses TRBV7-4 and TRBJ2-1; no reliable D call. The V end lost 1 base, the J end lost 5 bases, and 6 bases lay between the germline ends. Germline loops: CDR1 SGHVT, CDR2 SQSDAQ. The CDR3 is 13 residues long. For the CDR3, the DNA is TGTGCCAGCAGCTTAGGTCGAAACAATGAGCAGTTCTTC. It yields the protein CASSLGRNNEQFF.

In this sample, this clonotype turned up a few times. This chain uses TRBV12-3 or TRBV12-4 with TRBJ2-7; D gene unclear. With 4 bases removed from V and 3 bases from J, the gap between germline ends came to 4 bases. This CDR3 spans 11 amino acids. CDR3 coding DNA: TGTGCCAGCAGTTCCTACTACGAGCAGTACTTC. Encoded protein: CASSSYYEQYF.

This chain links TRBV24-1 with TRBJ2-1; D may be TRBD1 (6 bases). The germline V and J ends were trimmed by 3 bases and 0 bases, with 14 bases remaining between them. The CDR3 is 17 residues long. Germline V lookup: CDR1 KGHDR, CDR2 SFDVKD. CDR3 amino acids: CATSDTTTGSSYNEQFF. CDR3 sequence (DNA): TGTGCCACCAGTGATACCACTACAGGGAGCTCCTACAATGAGCAGTTCTTC.

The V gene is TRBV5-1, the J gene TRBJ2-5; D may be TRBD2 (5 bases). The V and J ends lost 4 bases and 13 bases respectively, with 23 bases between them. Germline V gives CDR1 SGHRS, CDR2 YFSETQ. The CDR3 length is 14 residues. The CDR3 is CASSVGISTGELYF. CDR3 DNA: TGCGCCAGCAGCGTGGGGATATCTACCGGGGAGCTGTACTTC.

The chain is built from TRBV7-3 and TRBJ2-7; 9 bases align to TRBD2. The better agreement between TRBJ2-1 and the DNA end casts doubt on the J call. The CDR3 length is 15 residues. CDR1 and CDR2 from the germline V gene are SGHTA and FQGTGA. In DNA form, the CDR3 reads TGTGCCAGCAGCCTAAGCGGGAGGTATAAGGATGAGCAGTTCTTC. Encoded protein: CASSLSGRYKDEQFF.